The 2 T cell receptor beta chains given below trace back to one sample, sequenced in a study of cytomegalovirus exposure and HLA in healthy donors. PCR employed 60 Vbeta and 13 Jbeta primers. This table comes from immunoSEQ multiplex PCR, and its TCRdb copy is limited to in-frame clones, with some not included. The table includes about 110,000 clones, over 60% detected once. Specimen: PBMCs. The source of these receptors is a woman in her twenties or thirties in good health and CMV-seronegative.

The V gene is TRBV6-1, the J gene TRBJ2-5, with TRBD2 matching over 13 bases. J lost 4 bases, V lost 1 base, and 6 bases had no gene match. Germline CDR1 MNHNS, CDR2 SASEGT. The CDR3 covers 17 residues. CDR3 sequence: CASSEGIRTSGRETQYF. The CDR3 DNA sequence: TGTGCCAGCAGTGAAGGTATTAGGACTAGCGGGAGAGAGACCCAGTACTTC.

The chain couples TRBV4-1 to TRBJ2-1, with D possibly matching TRBD2 (5 bases). Deletions cut 0 bases from V and 6 bases from J, with 21 bases between. This CDR3 spans 18 amino acids. Germline V gene data show CDR1 as MGHRA and CDR2 as YSYEKL. The CDR3 loop reads CASSQERFRDWGANEQFF. In DNA form, the CDR3 reads TGCGCCAGCAGCCAAGAACGTTTTAGGGATTGGGGAGCCAATGAGCAGTTCTTC.